This TCR beta chain is from a study of cytomegalovirus exposure and HLA in healthy donors. 60 Vbeta and 13 Jbeta primers were used in PCR. Sequencing was performed with immunoSEQ multiplex PCR; in TCRdb, only in-frame clones are kept and a portion is missing. The sample contains 100,000 or so clones, over 75% of which appear only once. The CDR3 sequence is 13 residues long. Trimming at V came to 6 bases and at J to 8 bases, leaving 5 bases not matched to a gene. Germline V gene lookup returns CDR1 LNHDA and CDR2 SQIVND (reference sequence). The J gene is TRBJ1-4, the V gene TRBV19; 8 bases match TRBD1. Sequenced sample: PBMCs. This clonotype originated in a man younger than 40 in good health and CMV-seropositive. The CDR3 spells CASRDRVREKLFF. CDR3 nucleotides: TGTGCCAGTAGGGACAGGGTGCGAGAAAAACTGTTTTTT.